What follows are 13 T cell receptor beta chains derived from one specimen sequenced in a study of beta chain features in type 1 diabetes. The authors reverse transcribed all of the isolated RNA, so sequencing captured expressed TCRB transcripts. Assay used: immunoSEQ multiplex PCR; TCRdb lists only in-frame clones, some missing. This sample has over 150,000 clones, with 6.5% to 9.5% found just once. These receptors are not linked to any known antigen. Study-wide points: Type 1 diabetes patients had moderately but significantly shorter TCRB CDR3s in all four CD4+ subsets.

Sequenced: central memory CD4+ T cells from blood. All receptors derive from a woman aged 40-49 years with type 1 diabetes.

The sample holds a few counts of this clone. V usage is TRBV7-2 and J usage is TRBJ2-5; possibly TRBD2 for D (7 bases). The V end lost 6 bases, the J end lost 4 bases, and 15 bases lay between the germline ends. CDR3 length: 14 residues. Germline CDR1 and CDR2: SGHTA and FQGNSA. The CDR3: CASRGGGTGETQYF. The CDR3 DNA reads as TGTGCCAGCAGGGGAGGGGGGACTGGAGAGACCCAGTACTTC.

The V and J genes are TRBV6-1 and TRBJ2-3; 9 bases align to TRBD1. Germline V CDR1 and CDR2: MNHNS, SASEGT. This CDR3 comprises 18 residues. V was clipped by 3 bases and J by 3 bases; unmatched bases: 13. The CDR3 DNA reads as TGTGCCAGCAGTGATCCCCCCGGGACAGGGAAAGGTACAGATACGCAGTATTTT. It specifies CASSDPPGTGKGTDTQYF.

The V gene is TRBV6-5, the J gene TRBJ1-2; 10 positions agree with TRBD1. V was clipped by 0 bases and J by 7 bases; unmatched bases: 5. CDR1 and CDR2 (germline): MNHEY, SVGAGI. This CDR3 region has 15 residues. The DNA of the CDR3 is TGTGCCAGCAGTTACTCGAGGGACAGGGGAGGTGGCTACACCTTC. It yields the protein CASSYSRDRGGGYTF.

This clone turned up a few times. The gene calls are TRBV5-6 and TRBJ2-3; TRBD1 aligns across 10 bases. Germline values: CDR1 SGHDT, CDR2 YYEEEE. V shed 1 base and J 6 bases; nucleotides not matched to a gene: 5. This CDR3 contains 15 residues. The CDR3 here is CASSLRGQGWDTQYF. Here the CDR3 DNA reads TGTGCCAGCAGCTTGAGGGGACAGGGGTGGGATACGCAGTATTTT. The full variable domain, rest sourced from reference TRBV5-6 and TRBJ2-3, is DAGVTQSPTHLIKTRGQQVTLRCSPKSGHDTVSWYQQALGQGPQFIFQYYEEEERQRGNFPDRFSGHQFPNYSSELNVNALLLGDSALYLCASSLRGQGWDTQYFGPGTRLTVL.

This clone was counted a few times. V is TRBV7-2 and J is TRBJ2-4; 13 nucleotides match TRBD2. Per the germline V gene, CDR1 is SGHTA and CDR2 is FQGNSA. Trimming at V came to 6 bases and at J to 7 bases, leaving 0 bases not matched to a gene. The CDR3 length is 13 residues. CDR3 loop: CASRGLAGNIQYF. The CDR3 DNA reads as TGTGCCAGCAGGGGACTAGCGGGGAACATTCAGTACTTC.

This clone was seen a handful of times. The V call is TRBV10-3, the J call TRBJ2-3; D unresolved. The CDR3 covers 12 residues. Germline V gene sequence: CDR1 ENHRY, CDR2 SYGVKD. Trimming left V 8 bases short and J 2 bases short, with 8 bases between. For the CDR3, the DNA is TGTGCCATCCAAGGAGACACAGATACGCAGTATTTT. It translates to CAIQGDTDTQYF.

The chain is built from TRBV7-2 and TRBJ1-1; tentative D call: TRBD1 (6 bases). This CDR3 comprises 14 residues. CDR1 and CDR2 from the germline V gene are SGHTA and FQGNSA. The ends were cut back, 3 bases at V and 0 bases at J, with 8 bases in the middle. Here the CDR3 DNA reads TGTGCCAGCAGCTTCCAGGGGATGAACACTGAAGCTTTCTTT. It is translated as CASSFQGMNTEAFF.

This clone is a singleton in its sample. V gene TRBV14 combines with J gene TRBJ1-5, with D uncertain. The CDR3 sequence is 13 residues long. With 0 bases removed from V and 5 bases from J, the gap between germline ends came to 5 bases. Germline V gene lookup returns CDR1 SGHDN and CDR2 FVKESK. This CDR3 reads CASSQDPDQPQHF. The CDR3 DNA follows: TGTGCCAGCAGCCAAGATCCCGATCAGCCCCAGCATTTT.

This clone was found a few times. The V and J genes are TRBV29-1 and TRBJ2-7; 8 nucleotides align to TRBD1. CDR1 is SQVTM, CDR2 ANQGSEA, per germline. V trimming: 4 bases; J trimming: 6 bases; junction bases outside the gene matches: 5. The CDR3 is 12 amino acids. The CDR3 DNA sequence: TGCAGCGTTGTGGCCAGGGGGCGCGAGCAGTACTTC. Its protein is CSVVARGREQYF.

The table lists this clone with many counts. J is TRBJ1-1 and V is TRBV28; tentatively, D is TRBD1 (5 bases). This CDR3 is built from 13 residues. The germline V and J ends were trimmed by 6 bases and 1 base, with 9 bases remaining between them. Germline loops: CDR1 MDHEN, CDR2 SYDVKM. The CDR3, as DNA: TGTGCCAGCAGCGACAGCGCGAACACTGAAGCTTTCTTT. Its translation is CASSDSANTEAFF.

To note about this clone: Other DNA sequences in this specimen translate into the identical CDR3. In DNA form, the CDR3 reads TGTGCCAGCAGCGTAGGACAGGGGACCTACAATGAGCAGTTCTTC. Encoded protein: CASSVGQGTYNEQFF. The rearrangement joins TRBV9 to TRBJ2-1, with 8 bases identical to TRBD1. With 0 bases clipped from V and 2 bases from J, the junction kept 1 base outside the gene matches. Germline lookup yields CDR1 SGDLS and CDR2 YYNGEE. This CDR3 is built from 15 residues.

The DNA for the CDR3 is TGCGCCAGCAGCCAAGTCCTTACCGGGACTAGCGGAAACACCGGGGAGCTGTTTTTT. Amino acid sequence: CASSQVLTGTSGNTGELFF. The gene calls are TRBV4-3 and TRBJ2-2; 11 bases are a match to TRBD2. The CDR3 consists of 19 residues. CDR1 and CDR2 from the germline V gene are LGHNA and YSLEER. Trimming took 1 base from V and 2 from J; bases not matched to a gene: 9.

The chain couples TRBV6-5 to TRBJ2-5, with 9 bases identical to TRBD1. In germline, CDR1 is MNHEY, CDR2 SVGAGI. J gave up 2 bases and V 0 bases, and 4 bases lay outside the gene matches. There are 16 residues in the CDR3. The DNA for the CDR3 is TGTGCCAGCAGTTACTCGGTGGGGACAGGGCAAGAGACCCAGTACTTC. Its translation: CASSYSVGTGQETQYF.